This record concerns one T cell receptor (beta chain) sequence. The data derive from a study of beta chain features in type 1 diabetes. Trimming took 5 bases from V and 3 from J, leaving 19 bases between them. The CDR3 is 16 amino acids. Germline-derived CDR1 and CDR2 are MDHEN and SYDVKM. Sequencing targeted expressed TCRB transcripts, as all isolated RNA had been reverse transcribed. Libraries were prepared by immunoSEQ multiplex PCR; TCRdb keeps only in-frame clonotypes and omits some of them. The table shows roughly 610,000 clones, with 15% occurring only once. Material: naive CD4+ T cells from blood. The chain is built from TRBV28 and TRBJ2-5; D is possibly TRBD1 (5 bases). The receptor was isolated from a young man in good health. The CDR3 loop reads CASSPPRWTYKETQYF. CDR3 sequence (DNA): TGTGCCAGCAGTCCCCCCCGGTGGACATACAAAGAGACCCAGTACTTC.